This entry concerns a single T cell receptor beta chain. The antigen is undetermined. This CDR3 is also generated by other DNA sequences in the sample. There were only Caucasian adults among the donors, and all lived in Nashville, Tennessee. Some clones are missing from TCRdb's copy, which holds only in-frame ones; the method was immunoSEQ multiplex PCR. Among about 700,000 clones listed, under 80% were seen once. The record originates from a study of shared clonotypes between healthy human individuals. Study-level points and caveats: Inspection by rarefaction showed sorted-subset sequencing to be incomplete despite large depth.

The CDR3 runs 13 residues. V was cut by 4 bases and J by 5 bases, with 9 bases left in between. Germline V gives CDR1 SGHTA, CDR2 FQGNSA. The material sequenced was memory CD4+ T cells sorted from blood. The subset was: CD45RA-negative fraction. This receptor was obtained from a woman in her thirties in good health. The chain employs TRBV7-2 and TRBJ2-1; D uncertain. The CDR3 loop is CASSSYLDNEQFF. The CDR3, as DNA: TGTGCCAGCAGCTCCTACCTTGACAATGAGCAGTTCTTC.